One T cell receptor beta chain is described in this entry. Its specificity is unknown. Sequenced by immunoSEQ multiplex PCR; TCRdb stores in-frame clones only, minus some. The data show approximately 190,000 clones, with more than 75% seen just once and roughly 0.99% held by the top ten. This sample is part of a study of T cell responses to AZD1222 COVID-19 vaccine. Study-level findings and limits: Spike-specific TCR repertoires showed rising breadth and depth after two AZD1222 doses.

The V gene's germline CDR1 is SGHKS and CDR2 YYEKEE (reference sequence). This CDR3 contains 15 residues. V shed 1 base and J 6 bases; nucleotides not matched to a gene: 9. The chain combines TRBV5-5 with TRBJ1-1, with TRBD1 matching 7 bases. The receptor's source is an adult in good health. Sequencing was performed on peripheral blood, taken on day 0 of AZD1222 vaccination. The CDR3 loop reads CASSLWFQGGSEAFF. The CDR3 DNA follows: TGTGCCAGCAGCTTGTGGTTCCAGGGGGGGTCTGAAGCTTTCTTT.